This passage covers 28 T cell receptor beta chains from one sample sequenced in a study of T cell repertoires in cytomegalovirus infection. Using its own MiXCR run on the reads, TCRdb lists one record per CDR3 protein. Of just over 300,000 distinct CDR3 sequences in the sample, roughly 15% were seen once. Sequencing used PBMCs. Source of these receptors: a human donor in good health (CMV status not recorded). Some clones in this sample may be carry-over from other donors' samples.

This clonotype was detected only a few times. The chain links TRBV4-2 to TRBJ2-7, with 7 bases fitting TRBD1. After removal of 1 base from V and 4 bases from J, the junction contained 7 bases not matched to a gene. Germline assignment: CDR1 LGHNA and CDR2 YNFKEQ. The CDR3 extends over 15 amino acids. The CDR3 DNA reads TGTGCCAGCAGCCAAGCGGCCGGGACAGCGTACGAGCAGTACTTC. This sequence encodes CASSQAAGTAYEQYF.

Many counts were recorded for this clonotype. The gene calls are TRBV12-3 or TRBV12-4 and TRBJ1-2; TRBD1 is a possible D gene (5 bases). Trimming pared 7 bases from V and 7 bases from J, leaving 16 bases between. CDR3 length: 13 amino acids. This chain's CDR3 is CASIQEPGGGYTF. CDR3 nucleotide sequence: TGTGCCAGCATACAGGAGCCGGGGGGTGGCTACACCTTC.

This clonotype was seen repeatedly, ten times or more. V gene TRBV12-3 or TRBV12-4 combines with J gene TRBJ1-1, with 8 bases identical to TRBD1. The CDR3 has 14 residues. Trimming removed 3 bases from V and 4 bases from J; junction bases left unmatched: 4. The CDR3 loop reads CASSFTGGFTEAFF. CDR3 sequence (DNA): TGTGCCAGCAGTTTTACAGGGGGGTTCACTGAAGCTTTCTTT.

This clonotype has a count of ten or more. V and J are TRBV12-3 or TRBV12-4 and TRBJ1-2; TRBD1 matches 7 bases. The CDR3 runs 12 residues. V trimming: 6 bases; J trimming: 4 bases; junction bases outside the gene matches: 2. The CDR3 is CASSGTVYGYTF. CDR3 nucleotide sequence: TGTGCCAGCAGCGGGACAGTCTATGGCTACACCTTC.

This clonotype has at least ten counts. The rearrangement links TRBV6-1 to TRBJ2-5; D is perhaps TRBD2 (5 bases). The CDR3 sequence is 14 residues long. The V and J ends lost 5 bases and 3 bases respectively, with 13 bases between them. Germline values: CDR1 MNHNS, CDR2 SASEGT. The CDR3 bases are TGTGCCAGCAGTTTCTTGGACTTAAAAGAGACCCAGTACTTC. Its protein product is CASSFLDLKETQYF.

At least ten counts were recorded for this clonotype. This chain connects TRBV7-4 to TRBJ1-1; unclear D gene. CDR3 size: 15 residues. CDR1 is SGHVT, CDR2 SQSDAQ, per germline. V lost 1 base and J 0 bases, leaving 9 bases between the germline ends. The CDR3 nucleotides are TGTGCCAGCAGCTTAGGTCCAGCCTTGAACACTGAAGCTTTCTTT. The encoded protein is CASSLGPALNTEAFF.

CDR3 amino acids: CASSLLGGGYTF. CDR3 coding DNA: TGTGCCAGCAGCTTATTGGGAGGGGGCTACACCTTC. V and J are TRBV7-6 and TRBJ1-2; no reliable D call. The CDR3 has 12 residues. The germline V gene encodes CDR1 SGHVS and CDR2 FNYEAQ. Between the trimmed V and J ends, which lost 2 bases and 8 bases, there was a span of 9 bases.

In its sample, this clonotype was seen many times. V gene TRBV7-8 combines with J gene TRBJ2-7; a weak D match, TRBD1 (5 bases). Per germline, CDR1 SGHVS and CDR2 FQNEAQ. The CDR3 covers 15 residues. V dropped 1 base and J dropped 3 bases, with 13 bases sitting between them. The CDR3 protein is CASSLDNGHIYEQYF. The CDR3 region has the DNA TGTGCCAGCAGCTTAGACAATGGACATATCTACGAGCAGTACTTC.

This clonotype was seen a handful of times. This chain links TRBV20-1 with TRBJ1-1; D is uncertain. V was clipped by 5 bases and J by 1 base, with 8 bases between them. CDR1 and CDR2 from the germline V gene are DFQATT and SNEGSKA (reference sequence). The CDR3 has 12 residues. The CDR3 region is CSAVHANTEAFF. CDR3 sequence (DNA): TGCAGTGCTGTACATGCGAACACTGAAGCTTTCTTT.

This clonotype was detected only a few times. The gene calls are TRBV28 and TRBJ1-4; no clear D. Trimming left V 6 bases short and J 7 bases short, with 9 bases between. The germline gives CDR1 MDHEN, CDR2 SYDVKM. This CDR3 contains 12 residues. The CDR3 bases are TGTGCCAGCAGGTCTTGGGGTGAAAAACTGTTTTTT. Protein sequence: CASRSWGEKLFF.

This chain joins TRBV28 and TRBJ1-5; D unclear. In germline, CDR1 is MDHEN, CDR2 SYDVKM. The CDR3 covers 15 residues. V was cut by 3 bases and J by 0 bases, with 9 bases left in between. CDR3 amino acids: CASSFSGYSNQPQHF. The CDR3 DNA is TGTGCCAGCAGTTTCTCAGGTTATAGCAATCAGCCCCAGCATTTT. Combining the CDR3 with reference TRBV28 and TRBJ1-5 gives the whole variable domain DVKVTQSSRYLVKRTGEKVFLECVQDMDHENMFWYRQDPGLGLRLIYFSYDVKMKEKGDIPEGYSVSREKKERFSLILESASTNQTSMYLCASSFSGYSNQPQHFGDGTRLSIL.

This clonotype was seen many times. V and J are TRBV28 and TRBJ1-5, with D hard to call. Germline CDR1 is MDHEN and CDR2 is SYDVKM. V was cut by 5 bases and J by 0 bases, with 11 bases left in between. This CDR3 has 15 residues. Here the CDR3 reads CASSPADYSNQPQHF. The CDR3 region has the DNA TGTGCCAGCAGTCCGGCCGATTATAGCAATCAGCCCCAGCATTTT. The whole variable domain, remainder taken from reference TRBV28 and TRBJ1-5, is DVKVTQSSRYLVKRTGEKVFLECVQDMDHENMFWYRQDPGLGLRLIYFSYDVKMKEKGDIPEGYSVSREKKERFSLILESASTNQTSMYLCASSPADYSNQPQHFGDGTRLSIL.

This clonotype has a count of ten or more. The V call is TRBV12-3 or TRBV12-4, the J call TRBJ1-2; no firm D call. V lost 5 bases, J lost 6 bases, and 16 bases lay in between. This CDR3 contains 14 residues. The CDR3 nucleotides are TGTGCCAGCAGTGCTGACGGGTACTTCGATGGCTACACCTTC. It yields the protein CASSADGYFDGYTF.

This clonotype showed up just a few times. The V gene is TRBV6-1, the J gene TRBJ1-2, with no clear D. Looked up from germline, CDR1 is MNHNS and CDR2 is SASEGT. Trimming took off 1 base at V and 4 bases at J, with 13 bases between the two ends. The CDR3 length is 15 residues. The CDR3 nucleotides read TGTGCCAGCAGTGAAGTAGACTGGGGTGGCTATGGCTACACCTTC. Protein sequence: CASSEVDWGGYGYTF.

The sample holds a few counts of this clonotype. This chain joins TRBV10-3 and TRBJ1-1; D unclear. Germline CDR1 reads ENHRY; CDR2 reads SYGVKD. The V gene lost 0 bases and the J gene lost 0 bases, with 5 bases spanning the gap. The CDR3 totals 14 residues. The CDR3 reads CAISESQMNTEAFF. DNA for the CDR3: TGTGCCATCAGTGAGTCGCAGATGAACACTGAAGCTTTCTTT.

This clonotype has only a few counts. CDR3 bases: TGTGCCAGCAGTCCCGGTTGGATTAATTCACCCCTCCACTTT. It codes for CASSPGWINSPLHF. The chain uses TRBV6-6 and TRBJ1-6; D uncertain. Germline CDR1 and CDR2: MNHNY and SVGAGI (reference sequence). The CDR3 runs 14 residues. The ends were cut back, 5 bases at V and 6 bases at J, with 11 bases in the middle.

This clonotype was detected a few times. The chain couples TRBV20-1 to TRBJ2-1, with TRBD2 identical over 11 bases. V shed 6 bases, J shed 8 bases, and the junction held 9 bases outside the gene matches. Germline CDR1 is DFQATT and CDR2 is SNEGSKA (reference sequence). This CDR3 is 14 amino acids long. CDR3 DNA: TGCAGTGCCCCGCGACTAGCGGGGTCCGATGAGCAGTTCTTC. Translating it yields CSAPRLAGSDEQFF.

The rearrangement links TRBV9 to TRBJ2-2; no clear D. Germline-derived CDR1 and CDR2 are SGDLS and YYNGEE. The germline V and J ends were trimmed by 7 bases and 3 bases, with 7 bases remaining between them. The CDR3 sequence is 12 residues long. The CDR3: CASGQYTGELFF. The CDR3 coding sequence is TGTGCCAGCGGGCAGTACACCGGGGAGCTGTTTTTT.

This clonotype was found many times. The chain has TRBV7-2 and TRBJ1-1; TRBD1 matches 7 bases. Germline values: CDR1 SGHTA, CDR2 FQGNSA. CDR3 length equals 14 residues. With 4 bases clipped from V and 5 bases from J, the junction kept 7 bases outside the gene matches. CDR3 nucleotide sequence: TGTGCCAGCAGCTGGAGACAGGGTGGGACTGAAGCTTTCTTT. Translation gives CASSWRQGGTEAFF.

Here the CDR3 reads CASSPDPPNIAGNQPQHF. CDR3 nucleotides: TGTGCCAGTAGTCCCGACCCCCCCAACATAGCGGGCAATCAGCCCCAGCATTTT. The rearrangement joins TRBV19 to TRBJ1-5, with D unclear. In germline, CDR1 is LNHDA, CDR2 SQIVND (reference sequence). This CDR3 comprises 18 residues. Trimming took 5 bases from V and 2 from J, leaving 22 bases between them.

The CDR3 DNA reads TGTGCCAGCAGTGATGGGCAGGGGTATTCACCCCTCCACTTT. Amino acids: CASSDGQGYSPLHF. The chain employs TRBV25-1 and TRBJ1-6; a weak D match, TRBD1 (6 bases). CDR3 length: 14 residues. V lost 3 bases and J lost 8, with 11 bases in between. Germline-derived CDR1 and CDR2 are MGHDK and SYGVNS. The variable domain in full, completed from reference TRBV25-1 and TRBJ1-6, reads EADIYQTPRYLVIGTGKKITLECSQTMGHDKMYWYQQDPGMELHLIHYSYGVNSTEKGDLSSESTVSRIRTEHFPLTLESARPSHTSQYLCASSDGQGYSPLHFGNGTRLTVT.

The genes are TRBV4-1 and TRBJ2-2; 12 nucleotides agree with TRBD2. Germline CDR1 is MGHRA and CDR2 is YSYEKL. Losses at the gene ends were 3 bases for V and 4 bases for J; bases not matched to a gene: 3. The CDR3 has 16 amino acids. The CDR3 is CASSQSSGGATGELFF. The DNA of the CDR3 is TGCGCCAGCAGCCAGTCTAGCGGGGGGGCCACCGGGGAGCTGTTTTTT.

This clonotype was recorded a few times. The rearrangement uses TRBV6-2 or TRBV6-3 and TRBJ1-5; 10 positions match TRBD1. The germline gives CDR1 MNHEY, CDR2 SVGEGT. Trimming at V came to 2 bases and at J to 1 base, leaving 11 bases not matched to a gene. The CDR3 spans 19 residues. CDR3 sequence reads: CASSYRGLGQGGSNQPQHF. DNA of the CDR3: TGTGCCAGCAGTTACCGGGGCCTCGGACAGGGGGGGAGCAATCAGCCCCAGCATTTT.

In its sample, this clonotype was seen a few times. J is TRBJ2-1 and V is TRBV11-2, with 16 bases matching TRBD2. CDR3 length: 15 residues. Trimming took 5 bases from V and 9 from J; bases not matched to a gene: 4. Germline CDR1 SGHAT, CDR2 FQNNGV. CDR3 protein: CASSAGLAGGIEQFF. The DNA for the CDR3 is TGTGCCAGCAGCGCGGGACTAGCGGGGGGGATTGAGCAGTTCTTC.

This clonotype was seen repeatedly, ten times or more. The rearrangement uses TRBV7-6 and TRBJ2-7; 8 bases match TRBD1. J was trimmed by 8 bases and V by 5 bases; bases with no gene match: 2. The CDR3 sequence is 11 residues long. Per the germline V gene, CDR1 is SGHVS and CDR2 is FNYEAQ. As DNA, the CDR3 is TGTGCCAGCAGCCCAGGGGGCCAGCAGTACTTC. Translating it yields CASSPGGQQYF.

This clonotype was seen a few times. The genes are TRBV5-6 and TRBJ1-1; 7 bases align to TRBD1. In germline, CDR1 is SGHDT, CDR2 YYEEEE. The CDR3 runs 11 residues. The trim removed 4 bases at V and 9 bases at J, leaving 3 bases unmatched. The CDR3 nucleotides read TGTGCCAGCAGCCTACAGGGGAAAGCTTTCTTT. It translates to CASSLQGKAFF.

In this sample, this clonotype turned up a few times. This sequence joins TRBV5-8 and TRBJ1-4; D is unclear. The germline V and J ends were trimmed by 0 bases and 5 bases, with 8 bases remaining between them. In germline, CDR1 is SGHTS, CDR2 YDEGEE. The CDR3 length is 14 residues. CDR3 DNA sequence: TGTGCCAGCAGCTTGGATACCGGGAATGAAAAACTGTTTTTT. Translating gives CASSLDTGNEKLFF.

Comments on this clonotype: Given a much more abundant clone one base away, this may be a read error. The genes are TRBV25-1 and TRBJ1-2; 7 nucleotides match TRBD1. CDR1 is MGHDK and CDR2 is SYGVNS in the germline V gene. The V and J ends lost 6 bases and 10 bases, in that order; junction bases with no gene match: 11. There are 13 residues in the CDR3. Written as DNA, the CDR3 is TGTGCCAGCAGATTCACAGGGGAGTACGACTACACCTTC. This gives the protein CASRFTGEYDYTF.